This entry lists 29 T cell receptor beta chains sequenced from one sample in a study of blood T cell repertoires in COVID-19. Libraries were prepared by immunoSEQ multiplex PCR; TCRdb keeps only in-frame clonotypes and omits some of them. The sample lists tens of thousands of clones, 90% occurring once. The sample comprised peripheral blood. Receptor source: a man between 50 and 59 years old with COVID-19, enrolled during active disease.

The chain uses TRBV4-1 and TRBJ2-1; 10 nucleotides align to TRBD1. The CDR3 spans 17 residues. The junction had 13 bases not matched to a gene; V was cut back by 1 base and J by 10 bases. Germline values: CDR1 MGHRA, CDR2 YSYEKL. CDR3 sequence: CASSQGTIGQGGREQFF. The CDR3 DNA is TGCGCCAGCAGCCAAGGGACGATTGGACAGGGGGGAAGGGAGCAGTTCTTC.

The count of this clone is one. V is TRBV19 and J is TRBJ1-5; 8 nucleotides line up with TRBD1. The CDR3 is made up of 16 amino acids. V trimming: 8 bases; J trimming: 1 base; junction bases outside the gene matches: 10. Germline CDR1 is LNHDA and CDR2 is SQIVND (reference sequence). CDR3 amino acids: CASRYRGDVSNQPQHF. CDR3 in DNA: TGTGCCAGTCGCTACAGGGGGGATGTCAGCAATCAGCCCCAGCATTTT.

The gene calls are TRBV6-6 and TRBJ1-1; 10 positions agree with TRBD1. Trimming cost V 6 bases and J 3 bases; bases outside gene matches: 7. Germline-derived CDR1 and CDR2 are MNHNY and SVGAGI (reference sequence). This CDR3 has 15 amino acids. Here the CDR3 reads CASSQGQGKYTEAFF. DNA of the CDR3: TGTGCCAGCAGCCAGGGACAGGGGAAGTACACTGAAGCTTTCTTT.

The chain has TRBV9 and TRBJ1-1; 8 positions agree with TRBD1. The CDR3 has 12 residues. Losses at the gene ends were 3 bases for V and 8 bases for J; bases not matched to a gene: 3. Germline-derived CDR1 and CDR2 are SGDLS and YYNGEE. The chain's CDR3 is CASSERDREAFF. The CDR3 bases are TGTGCCAGCAGCGAGAGGGACAGGGAAGCTTTCTTT.

The chain uses TRBV5-4 and TRBJ2-1; 12 positions match TRBD2. The germline V gene has CDR1 SGHNT and CDR2 YYREEE (reference sequence). CDR3 length: 15 amino acids. V lost 2 bases and J lost 4; bases outside the gene matches: 1. CDR3 protein: CASSFTSGRYNEQFF. Here the CDR3 DNA reads TGTGCCAGCAGCTTCACTAGCGGGAGGTACAATGAGCAGTTCTTC.

The chain combines TRBV5-1 with TRBJ2-1, with 10 nucleotides matching TRBD2. Per germline, CDR1 SGHRS and CDR2 YFSETQ. After removal of 4 bases from V and 2 bases from J, the junction contained 6 bases not matched to a gene. This CDR3 is built from 16 residues. The CDR3 DNA is TGCGCCAGCAGCCCGCGGACTAGCGGTCCCTACAATGAGCAGTTCTTC. It encodes CASSPRTSGPYNEQFF.

The chain combines TRBV19 with TRBJ2-6; D uncertain. The CDR3 is made up of 18 amino acids. With 5 bases removed from V and 4 bases from J, the gap between germline ends came to 21 bases. Germline CDR1 reads LNHDA; CDR2 reads SQIVND (reference sequence). The CDR3 DNA reads as TGTGCCAGTAGTTCCCAAGCCAGGTTTTCCTCAGGGGCCAACGTCCTGACTTTC. It translates to CASSSQARFSSGANVLTF.

V gene TRBV5-1 combines with J gene TRBJ1-3; TRBD1 matches at 7 bases. Germline V CDR1 and CDR2: SGHRS, YFSETQ. The trim removed 0 bases at V and 8 bases at J, leaving 2 bases unmatched. The CDR3 length is 13 residues. CDR3 residues: CASSLAQGDTIYF. CDR3 DNA: TGCGCCAGCAGCTTGGCCCAGGGGGACACCATATATTTT.

The chain carries TRBV7-6 and TRBJ2-3; 12 positions agree with TRBD2. From germline, CDR1 is SGHVS and CDR2 FNYEAQ. The CDR3 is made up of 18 amino acids. The V and J ends lost 5 bases and 3 bases, in that order; junction bases with no gene match: 12. CDR3 in DNA: TGTGCCAGCAGCCCCAGAGGGCTAGCGGGAGGGAGAACAGATACGCAGTATTTT. Its protein product is CASSPRGLAGGRTDTQYF.

This chain's CDR3 is CASSIGTSDYNEQFF. For the CDR3, the DNA is TGTGCCAGTAGTATAGGAACTAGCGACTACAATGAGCAGTTCTTC. The chain uses TRBV19 and TRBJ2-1; TRBD2 matches 7 bases. The germline V gene encodes CDR1 LNHDA and CDR2 SQIVND (reference sequence). Losses at the gene ends were 1 base for V and 3 bases for J; bases not matched to a gene: 3. There are 15 residues in the CDR3.

The rearrangement uses TRBV4-1 and TRBJ2-7; D is perhaps TRBD2 (5 bases). Germline lookup yields CDR1 MGHRA and CDR2 YSYEKL. V dropped 6 bases and J dropped 0 bases, with 12 bases sitting between them. The CDR3 loop spans 14 amino acids. The CDR3 region is CASSPLGSSYEQYF. Here the CDR3 DNA reads TGCGCCAGCAGTCCGTTGGGGAGCTCCTACGAGCAGTACTTC.

The chain couples TRBV6-5 to TRBJ2-3, with D possibly TRBD2 on 5 matching bases. From germline, CDR1 is MNHEY and CDR2 SVGAGI. V gave up 4 bases and J gave up 4 bases, with 6 bases separating them. This CDR3 is built from 12 residues. The CDR3, as DNA: TGTGCCAGCAGTTCTAGCCCAGATACGCAGTATTTT. It translates to CASSSSPDTQYF.

The chain couples TRBV6-5 to TRBJ1-1; D is perhaps TRBD1 (5 bases). The CDR3 runs to 15 residues. Germline loops: CDR1 MNHEY, CDR2 SVGAGI. V shed 0 bases and J shed 0 bases, with 8 bases lying between them. CDR3 sequence (DNA): TGTGCCAGCAGTTACTCACAGGCTATGAACACTGAAGCTTTCTTT. It yields the protein CASSYSQAMNTEAFF.

This clone was picked up a small number of times. The chain is built from TRBV9 and TRBJ2-1; D gene ambiguous. Trimming left V 1 base short and J 4 bases short, with 12 bases between. The CDR3 is made up of 15 amino acids. The V gene's germline CDR1 is SGDLS and CDR2 YYNGEE. The CDR3: CASSVINNGYNEQFF. The CDR3 DNA is TGTGCCAGCAGCGTAATAAACAACGGGTACAATGAGCAGTTCTTC.

The V and J genes are TRBV7-9 and TRBJ2-1, with no clear D. The CDR3 has 15 amino acids. V gave up 5 bases and J gave up 8 bases, with 19 bases separating them. Germline V gene lookup returns CDR1 SEHNR and CDR2 FQNEAQ (reference sequence). As DNA, the CDR3 is TGTGCCAGCAGCCCTAGAGGAATAATACACGATGAGCAGTTCTTC. It is translated as CASSPRGIIHDEQFF. The variable domain in full, with the rest retrieved from reference TRBV7-9 and TRBJ2-1, is DTGVSQNPRHKITKRGQNVTFRCDPISEHNRLYWYRQTLGQGPEFLTYFQNEAQLEKSRLLSDRFSAERPKGSFSTLEIQRTEQGDSAMYLCASSPRGIIHDEQFFGPGTRLTVL.

The chain couples TRBV9 to TRBJ1-1; no clear D. The ends were cut back, 4 bases at V and 7 bases at J, with 8 bases in the middle. The CDR3 consists of 11 residues. Per germline, CDR1 SGDLS and CDR2 YYNGEE. The CDR3, as DNA: TGTGCCAGCAGCTCGACTGGTGAAGCTTTCTTT. Its protein is CASSSTGEAFF.

This chain links TRBV5-1 with TRBJ2-7; 14 bases are a match to TRBD2. The CDR3 runs 16 residues. CDR1 is SGHRS, CDR2 YFSETQ, per germline. V lost 0 bases, J lost 5 bases, and 4 bases stayed unmatched. The CDR3 DNA follows: TGCGCCAGCAGCTTGGTCGGACTAGCGGGAGGTAACGAGCAGTACTTC. Translated, it gives CASSLVGLAGGNEQYF. Drawing the rest from reference TRBV5-1 and TRBJ2-7, the complete variable domain is KAGVTQTPRYLIKTRGQQVTLSCSPISGHRSVSWYQQTPGQGLQFLFEYFSETQRNKGNFPGRFSGRQFSNSRSEMNVSTLELGDSALYLCASSLVGLAGGNEQYFGPGTRLTVT.

The chain joins TRBV5-6 to TRBJ1-2, with D unresolved. The V end was cut by 5 bases, the J end by 5 bases, with 7 bases between. Germline values: CDR1 SGHDT, CDR2 YYEEEE. The CDR3 is 11 amino acids. CDR3 residues: CASRWPYGYTF. The CDR3 nucleotides read TGTGCCAGCAGGTGGCCTTATGGCTACACCTTC. The full variable domain, completed using reference TRBV5-6 and TRBJ1-2, is DAGVTQSPTHLIKTRGQQVTLRCSPKSGHDTVSWYQQALGQGPQFIFQYYEEEERQRGNFPDRFSGHQFPNYSSELNVNALLLGDSALYLCASRWPYGYTFGSGTRLTVV.

V is TRBV6-1 and J is TRBJ2-3, with 9 bases that match TRBD1. V gave up 3 bases and J gave up 0 bases; unmatched junction bases: 7. In germline, CDR1 is MNHNS, CDR2 SASEGT. The CDR3 has 17 amino acids. CDR3 coding DNA: TGTGCCAGCAGTGACCCGGGACAGGGCCCTAGCACAGATACGCAGTATTTT. Translation gives CASSDPGQGPSTDTQYF.

The V and J genes are TRBV7-9 and TRBJ1-2, with 7 bases lining up with TRBD1. CDR1 and CDR2 (germline): SEHNR, FQNEAQ (reference sequence). Germline trimming cut 5 bases from V and 6 bases from J; bases unmatched to any gene: 9. The CDR3 length is 14 residues. The chain's CDR3 is CASSTEGQANGYTF. CDR3 DNA sequence: TGTGCCAGCAGCACAGAAGGACAGGCGAATGGCTACACCTTC. The full variable domain, its missing parts supplied by reference TRBV7-9 and TRBJ1-2, is DTGVSQNPRHKITKRGQNVTFRCDPISEHNRLYWYRQTLGQGPEFLTYFQNEAQLEKSRLLSDRFSAERPKGSFSTLEIQRTEQGDSAMYLCASSTEGQANGYTFGSGTRLTVV.

In its sample, this clone was seen once. The chain links TRBV15 to TRBJ1-2; 8 bases line up with TRBD1. This CDR3 has 15 residues. Germline loops: CDR1 LNHNV, CDR2 YYDKDF (reference sequence). V lost 1 base and J lost 6; bases outside the gene matches: 7. The CDR3 region is CATSRAGGSMDGYTF. In nucleotides, the CDR3 is TGTGCCACCAGCAGAGCAGGGGGCTCTATGGATGGCTACACCTTC.

The count of this clone is one. J is TRBJ2-2 and V is TRBV24-1; 7 bases align to TRBD2. The germline gives CDR1 KGHDR, CDR2 SFDVKD. The ends lost 2 bases at V and 1 base at J; junction bases unmatched: 3. The CDR3 runs 16 residues. CDR3 nucleotide sequence: TGTGCCACCAGTGATTCCCTAGCGGAGAACACCGGGGAGCTGTTTTTT. Protein sequence: CATSDSLAENTGELFF.

The chain is built from TRBV7-9 and TRBJ2-7; the match to TRBD1 covers 8 bases. Trimming took 1 base from V and 4 from J; bases not matched to a gene: 3. Germline assignment: CDR1 SEHNR and CDR2 FQNEAQ (reference sequence). The CDR3 extends over 14 amino acids. CDR3 protein: CASSLGQGAYEQYF. Here the CDR3 DNA reads TGTGCCAGCAGCTTAGGGCAGGGGGCATACGAGCAGTACTTC. Using reference TRBV7-9 and TRBJ2-7 for the parts outside the CDR3, the full variable domain is DTGVSQNPRHKITKRGQNVTFRCDPISEHNRLYWYRQTLGQGPEFLTYFQNEAQLEKSRLLSDRFSAERPKGSFSTLEIQRTEQGDSAMYLCASSLGQGAYEQYFGPGTRLTVT.

The chain is built from TRBV10-3 and TRBJ2-1, with 9 bases that match TRBD2. The V and J ends lost 4 bases and 2 bases, in that order; junction bases with no gene match: 3. From germline, CDR1 is ENHRY and CDR2 SYGVKD. CDR3 length equals 15 residues. The CDR3 DNA reads TGTGCCATCAGTGCTTTAGCGGGAGCCTACAATGAGCAGTTCTTC. This codes for CAISALAGAYNEQFF.

CDR3 nucleotide sequence: TGTGCCAGCAGCTACAGGGGGTCGGGCTACGAGCAGTACTTC. It is translated as CASSYRGSGYEQYF. The chain has TRBV2 and TRBJ2-7, with 8 nucleotides matching TRBD1. The V segment lost 6 bases and the J segment 3 bases; nucleotides outside the gene matches: 7. CDR3 length: 14 residues. The V gene's germline CDR1 is SNHLY and CDR2 FYNNEI. Supplemented by reference TRBV2 and TRBJ2-7, the full variable domain reads EPEVTQTPSHQVTQMGQEVILRCVPISNHLYFYWYRQILGQKVEFLVSFYNNEISEKSEIFDDQFSVERPDGSNFTLKIRSTKLEDSAMYFCASSYRGSGYEQYFGPGTRLTVT.

This clone was found a few times. The chain links TRBV3-1 (or the pseudogene TRBV3-2) to TRBJ2-2, with D maybe TRBD1 (6 bases). CDR3 length: 14 amino acids. Germline assignment: CDR1 LGHDT and CDR2 YNNKEL (reference sequence). Deletions cut 2 bases from V and 7 bases from J, with 11 bases between. In DNA form, the CDR3 reads TGTGCCAGCAGCCAACTGGACAGCTACGGGGAGCTGTTTTTT. This gives the protein CASSQLDSYGELFF.

The rearrangement links TRBV4-1 to TRBJ1-1; D is undetermined. This CDR3 has 14 residues. Germline V gives CDR1 MGHRA, CDR2 YSYEKL. Trimming pared 0 bases from V and 10 bases from J, leaving 15 bases between. The CDR3 loop is CASSQDYRETLAFF. The CDR3 bases are TGCGCCAGCAGCCAAGATTATAGGGAGACGTTAGCTTTCTTT.

The V call is TRBV5-4, the J call TRBJ2-1; D not resolved. The CDR3 has 13 amino acids. Germline V gene sequence: CDR1 SGHNT, CDR2 YYREEE (reference sequence). The germline V and J ends were trimmed by 1 base and 3 bases, with 5 bases remaining between them. The CDR3 coding sequence is TGTGCCAGCAGCTTGTCTAGCTACAATGAGCAGTTCTTC. As protein: CASSLSSYNEQFF.

V usage is TRBV27 and J usage is TRBJ1-5; no firm D call. The germline V gene encodes CDR1 MNHEY and CDR2 SMNVEV (reference sequence). CDR3 length: 15 amino acids. V was shortened by 5 bases and J by 0 bases, with 11 bases between the two germline ends. This CDR3 is CASSVRRDSNQPQHF. In DNA form, the CDR3 reads TGTGCCAGCAGTGTAAGGAGAGATAGCAATCAGCCCCAGCATTTT.